One and the same sample provided the 7 T cell receptor beta chains below, sequenced in a study of control samples from healthy donors and cancer patients. Profiling relied on immunoSEQ multiplex PCR, and the TCRdb table lists in-frame clones only, not all of them. The table includes roughly 120,000 clones, 75% to 90% detected once. Sequencing was performed on PBMCs. The receptors come from a woman in her fifties or sixties with colorectal cancer.

This chain links TRBV5-1 with TRBJ2-5, with 9 positions matching TRBD2. The junction had 5 bases not matched to a gene; V was cut back by 0 bases and J by 5 bases. This CDR3 comprises 15 residues. Germline CDR1 and CDR2: SGHRS and YFSETQ. The chain's CDR3 is CASSLVPSGTETQYF. For the CDR3, the DNA is TGCGCCAGCAGCTTGGTCCCTAGCGGGACGGAGACCCAGTACTTC.

This clone was observed a few times. This CDR3 is CSVAQGIAGELFF. CDR3 bases: TGCAGCGTTGCTCAGGGGATCGCCGGGGAGCTGTTTTTT. The V call is TRBV29-1, the J call TRBJ2-2; a weak D match, TRBD1 (6 bases). The CDR3 extends over 13 amino acids. The germline V gene has CDR1 SQVTM and CDR2 ANQGSEA. V gave up 4 bases and J gave up 6 bases, with 12 bases separating them.

The V gene is TRBV7-7, the J gene TRBJ1-1, with D hard to call. V was trimmed by 2 bases and J by 1 base, leaving 5 bases between them. Germline V gene data show CDR1 as SSHAT and CDR2 as FNYEAQ (reference sequence). There are 13 residues in the CDR3. In nucleotides, the CDR3 is TGTGCCAGCAGCTTATCTAGGAACACTGAAGCTTTCTTT. Translating gives CASSLSRNTEAFF.

This chain joins TRBV5-1 and TRBJ2-2; the D gene is possibly TRBD1 (5 bases). The CDR3 is 15 amino acids. Germline loops: CDR1 SGHRS, CDR2 YFSETQ. V was cut by 0 bases and J by 3 bases, with 9 bases left in between. The CDR3 region is CASSLVDSHTGELFF. The CDR3 DNA reads TGCGCCAGCAGCTTGGTCGACAGTCACACCGGGGAGCTGTTTTTT.

The chain carries TRBV12-3 or TRBV12-4 and TRBJ1-3; D gene unclear. The V and J ends lost 2 bases and 2 bases respectively, with 4 bases between them. The CDR3 runs to 13 residues. The CDR3 protein is CASSLLPGNTIYF. CDR3 DNA: TGTGCCAGCAGTTTACTCCCTGGAAACACCATATATTTT.

V and J are TRBV18 and TRBJ2-2; D possibly corresponds to TRBD1 (7 bases). The CDR3 has 19 amino acids. The germline V gene encodes CDR1 KGHSH and CDR2 LQKENI. Trimming took off 2 bases at V and 4 bases at J, with 23 bases between the two ends. The CDR3, as DNA: TGTGCCAGCTCACCAGCAGTCACGGGGGCAACAGGGGTCACCGGGGAGCTGTTTTTT. Translation gives CASSPAVTGATGVTGELFF.

The chain links TRBV28 to TRBJ1-2, with D uncertain. Germline lookup yields CDR1 MDHEN and CDR2 SYDVKM. CDR3 length: 14 amino acids. V shed 8 bases and J shed 6 bases, with 19 bases lying between them. CDR3 bases: TGTGCCAGCGCGTTTTTAGCTACAGAGAATGGCTACACCTTC. Residues: CASAFLATENGYTF.